This T cell receptor (beta chain) is drawn from a study of memory CD4+ T cells and cytomegalovirus serostatus. Across the whole study: Of the healthy Belgian adults, 9 or 10 were CMV seropositive and 24 seronegative.

The sort gate was single viable CD3+CD4+CD8-CD45RO+ cells for memory CD4+ T cells. Donors' CMV status reflects serum IgG against pp150, pp28, p38, p52. TCRdb's copy holds only in-frame clones and misses some; the assay was immunoSEQ multiplex PCR. Among under 85,000 clones listed, around 80% were seen once. V gave up 5 bases and J gave up 8 bases, with 10 bases separating them. CDR3 length equals 12 residues. CDR1 and CDR2 from the germline V gene are SEHNR and FQNEAQ (reference sequence). V gene TRBV7-9 combines with J gene TRBJ2-1; tentatively, D is TRBD2 (6 bases). The sequence came from an adult in good health and CMV-seropositive. The sequenced sample was memory CD4+ T cells from blood. The CDR3 bases are TGTGCCAGCAGCCCTACTAGCTATGAGCAGTTCTTC. Protein sequence: CASSPTSYEQFF.